One sample yielded the 3 T cell receptor beta chains listed below, sequenced in a study of blood T cell repertoires in COVID-19. The protocol was immunoSEQ multiplex PCR, while the TCRdb copy is restricted to in-frame clones and leaves out a portion. The data contain around 230,000 clones, 82% of them singletons. The source material was peripheral blood. The receptors were gathered from an older woman with active or convalescent COVID-19.

The V and J genes are TRBV6-5 and TRBJ1-1; perhaps TRBD1 as D (5 bases). The CDR3 spans 14 residues. V shed 2 bases and J shed 1 base, with 8 bases lying between them. CDR1 is MNHEY, CDR2 SVGAGI, per germline. DNA of the CDR3: TGTGCCAGCAGTTACGGACATACGAACACTGAAGCTTTCTTT. Its protein is CASSYGHTNTEAFF.

The gene calls are TRBV28 and TRBJ2-5, with D unresolved. CDR3 length: 17 amino acids. The V and J ends lost 6 bases and 7 bases respectively, with 27 bases between them. From germline, CDR1 is MDHEN and CDR2 SYDVKM. Written as DNA, the CDR3 is TGTGCCAGCAGGGAGTATATTATGGCCTCTTCCACGTCGACCCAGTACTTC. This translates into CASREYIMASSTSTQYF.

This clone was seen a single time. CDR3 in amino acids: CASTPLGAGTQYF. The CDR3 DNA is TGCGCCAGCACGCCTCTGGGAGCGGGTACGCAGTATTTT. The J gene is TRBJ2-3, the V gene TRBV4-1; a weak D match, TRBD2 (6 bases). The CDR3 has 13 residues. The ends were cut back, 7 bases at V and 8 bases at J, with 16 bases in the middle. The germline V gene has CDR1 MGHRA and CDR2 YSYEKL.